This TCR beta chain was identified in a study of control samples from healthy donors and cancer patients. CDR3 length: 13 residues. Germline V gene data show CDR1 as GTSNPN and CDR2 as SVGIG (reference sequence). With 0 bases removed from V and 1 base from J, the gap between germline ends came to 6 bases. Remarks on this clone: This same CDR3 is encoded by further DNA sequences in the sample.

This table comes from immunoSEQ multiplex PCR, and its TCRdb copy is limited to in-frame clones, with some not included. The sample shows 150,000 to 200,000 clones, about 92% of them seen only once. This chain connects TRBV30 to TRBJ1-1; D gene unclear. Sequencing used blood. The sequence was collected from a young man in good health. CDR3 coding DNA: TGTGCCTGGAGTGTAGCTCGGAACACTGAAGCTTTCTTT. Residues: CAWSVARNTEAFF.